These 25 T cell receptor beta chains share one sample of origin, sequenced in a study of blood T cell repertoires in COVID-19. The data were produced by immunoSEQ multiplex PCR, yet TCRdb's version contains in-frame clones alone and is incomplete. This table has some 240,000 clones, around 84% appearing once. Input material: peripheral blood. The receptors here all came from a woman in her thirties or forties who had recovered from COVID-19.

The chain carries TRBV6-1 and TRBJ1-5, with TRBD1 matching over 7 bases. Losses at the gene ends were 5 bases for V and 4 bases for J; bases not matched to a gene: 5. The CDR3 is 14 residues long. From germline, CDR1 is MNHNS and CDR2 SASEGT. The DNA of the CDR3 is TGTGCCAGCAGTCTTCGGGACAGAAATCAGCCCCAGCATTTT. This sequence encodes CASSLRDRNQPQHF.

The CDR3 reads CASSSQGKVFF. The CDR3 DNA reads as TGTGCCAGCAGTTCTCAGGGGAAAGTTTTCTTT. The chain links TRBV28 to TRBJ1-1; D is possibly TRBD1 (6 bases). Looked up from germline, CDR1 is MDHEN and CDR2 is SYDVKM. The CDR3 length is 11 residues. With 4 bases removed from V and 13 bases from J, the gap between germline ends came to 13 bases. Filled out from reference TRBV28 and TRBJ1-1, the complete variable domain reads DVKVTQSSRYLVKRTGEKVFLECVQDMDHENMFWYRQDPGLGLRLIYFSYDVKMKEKGDIPEGYSVSREKKERFSLILESASTNQTSMYLCASSSQGKVFFGQGTRLTVV.

V usage is TRBV10-3 and J usage is TRBJ2-7; TRBD1 aligns across 10 bases. The CDR3 length is 16 residues. CDR1 is ENHRY, CDR2 SYGVKD, per germline. V shed 5 bases and J 4 bases; nucleotides not matched to a gene: 11. CDR3 residues: CAISLVGTGDGYEQYF. In DNA, the CDR3 is TGTGCCATCAGTTTGGTCGGGACAGGGGACGGGTACGAGCAGTACTTC.

V and J are TRBV18 and TRBJ1-1; 8 nucleotides agree with TRBD1. With 2 bases clipped from V and 3 bases from J, the junction kept 5 bases outside the gene matches. The V gene's germline CDR1 is KGHSH and CDR2 LQKENI. The length of the CDR3 is 15 residues. The CDR3 sequence is CASSPVDRDDTEAFF. DNA of the CDR3: TGTGCCAGCTCACCAGTGGACAGGGATGACACTGAAGCTTTCTTT.

This clone was seen a handful of times. The chain links TRBV27 to TRBJ1-5; TRBD1 matches 7 bases. V was clipped by 5 bases and J by 6 bases; unmatched bases: 7. The CDR3 is 14 amino acids. Germline-derived CDR1 and CDR2 are MNHEY and SMNVEV (reference sequence). The CDR3 here is CASSLTGPGQPQHF. For the CDR3, the DNA is TGTGCCAGCAGTCTGACAGGGCCAGGTCAGCCCCAGCATTTT.

V and J are TRBV28 and TRBJ1-6, with a possible D match to TRBD1 (6 bases). CDR3 size: 16 residues. Trimming removed 2 bases at V and 7 bases at J, with 15 bases between. Per germline, CDR1 MDHEN and CDR2 SYDVKM. The CDR3 spells CASSLMGQGSNSPLHF. The CDR3 DNA is TGTGCCAGCAGTTTAATGGGGCAGGGGAGCAATTCACCCCTCCACTTT.

The chain recombines TRBV30 with TRBJ2-5; TRBD1 matches 9 bases. CDR1 is GTSNPN, CDR2 SVGIG, per germline (reference sequence). V lost 2 bases, J lost 5 bases, and 9 bases stayed unmatched. The CDR3 sequence is 15 residues long. CDR3 DNA: TGTGCCTGGAGTCCCGGGACAGGGTCGGCCGAGACCCAGTACTTC. It specifies CAWSPGTGSAETQYF.

The chain couples TRBV28 to TRBJ2-1; 7 positions match TRBD2. This CDR3 region has 16 residues. CDR1 and CDR2 (germline): MDHEN, SYDVKM. Trimming cost V 4 bases and J 6 bases; bases outside gene matches: 12. CDR3 loop: CASSSQRTRFVNEQFF. The CDR3 nucleotides are TGTGCCAGCAGTTCGCAAAGGACTAGATTCGTCAATGAGCAGTTCTTC. Drawing the rest from reference TRBV28 and TRBJ2-1, the complete variable domain is DVKVTQSSRYLVKRTGEKVFLECVQDMDHENMFWYRQDPGLGLRLIYFSYDVKMKEKGDIPEGYSVSREKKERFSLILESASTNQTSMYLCASSSQRTRFVNEQFFGPGTRLTVL.

The chain carries TRBV11-2 and TRBJ1-2; 7 nucleotides match TRBD1. This CDR3 comprises 17 residues. Germline V gene lookup returns CDR1 SGHAT and CDR2 FQNNGV. The V and J ends lost 4 bases and 8 bases, in that order; junction bases with no gene match: 19. Written as DNA, the CDR3 is TGTGCCAGCAGCTACCGGGACAGAGGGTTTGAAAATAACGGCTACACCTTC. Its translation: CASSYRDRGFENNGYTF.

This clone has only a few counts. The rearrangement links TRBV5-6 to TRBJ2-3, with a weak D call TRBD2 (7 bases). Germline V gene data show CDR1 as SGHDT and CDR2 as YYEEEE. V was pared by 0 bases and J by 6 bases, with 17 bases between. The CDR3 is 16 residues long. CDR3 amino acids: CASSLELAGAYDTQYF. CDR3 bases: TGTGCCAGCAGCTTGGAACTGGCGGGGGCGTACGATACGCAGTATTTT. The full variable domain, with the rest looked up from reference TRBV5-6 and TRBJ2-3, is DAGVTQSPTHLIKTRGQQVTLRCSPKSGHDTVSWYQQALGQGPQFIFQYYEEEERQRGNFPDRFSGHQFPNYSSELNVNALLLGDSALYLCASSLELAGAYDTQYFGPGTRLTVL.

V is TRBV12-3 or TRBV12-4 and J is TRBJ1-1, with D perhaps matching TRBD1 (6 bases). The ends were cut back, 6 bases at V and 6 bases at J, with 11 bases in the middle. CDR3 length: 12 amino acids. The CDR3 spells CASSTGHPEAFF. The CDR3 bases are TGTGCCAGCAGCACGGGACACCCTGAAGCTTTCTTT.

The V and J genes are TRBV5-1 and TRBJ1-1, with D possibly matching TRBD1 (6 bases). In germline, CDR1 is SGHRS, CDR2 YFSETQ. This CDR3 comprises 14 residues. V was cut by 4 bases and J by 3 bases, with 13 bases left in between. The CDR3 reads CASSVQGGDTEAFF. The CDR3 DNA follows: TGCGCCAGCAGCGTACAGGGAGGGGACACTGAAGCTTTCTTT.

CDR3: CASRKIGGSNQPQHF. In DNA form, the CDR3 reads TGTGCCAGCAGGAAAATTGGGGGGAGCAATCAGCCCCAGCATTTT. J is TRBJ1-5 and V is TRBV6-5; tentative D call: TRBD1 (5 bases). The germline V and J ends were trimmed by 6 bases and 1 base, with 13 bases remaining between them. The CDR3 spans 15 residues. Germline V gives CDR1 MNHEY, CDR2 SVGAGI.

This clone was detected a few times. The chain uses TRBV2 and TRBJ2-5; 9 bases agree with TRBD2. The CDR3 loop spans 12 amino acids. Per the germline V gene, CDR1 is SNHLY and CDR2 is FYNNEI. V gave up 8 bases and J gave up 5 bases; unmatched junction bases: 3. The CDR3 coding sequence is TGTGCCAGCGGGACTAGCAGGGAGACCCAGTACTTC. Its protein product is CASGTSRETQYF.

V usage is TRBV7-2 and J usage is TRBJ2-7; 8 positions match TRBD2. J lost 4 bases, V lost 3 bases, and 8 bases had no gene match. The germline V gene has CDR1 SGHTA and CDR2 FQGNSA. The CDR3 is 15 residues long. The CDR3 bases are TGTGCCAGCAGCTTGTCCGGGGGGGAGAGTTACGAGCAGTACTTC. Protein product: CASSLSGGESYEQYF. Variable domain in full (rest from reference TRBV7-2 and TRBJ2-7): GAGVSQSPSNKVTEKGKDVELRCDPISGHTALYWYRQSLGQGLEFLIYFQGNSAPDKSGLPSDRFSAERTGGSVSTLTIQRTQQEDSAVYLCASSLSGGESYEQYFGPGTRLTVT.

This clone has more than one count but fewer than ten. The CDR3 protein is CASSTPGQFEAFF. The CDR3 nucleotides read TGTGCCAGTAGTACTCCAGGACAGTTCGAAGCTTTCTTT. V gene TRBV19 combines with J gene TRBJ1-1; tentatively, D is TRBD1 (6 bases). Germline V CDR1 and CDR2: LNHDA, SQIVND (reference sequence). This CDR3 has 13 residues. V was clipped by 4 bases and J by 8 bases, with 14 bases between them.

The chain is built from TRBV5-1 and TRBJ1-1; D gene uncertain. V was cut by 3 bases and J by 4 bases, with 10 bases left in between. The CDR3 covers 13 residues. Germline lookup yields CDR1 SGHRS and CDR2 YFSETQ. The CDR3 DNA sequence: TGCGCCAGCAGCTCAGAGACAACCACTGAAGCTTTCTTT. Translation gives CASSSETTTEAFF. Combining the CDR3 with reference TRBV5-1 and TRBJ1-1 gives the whole variable domain KAGVTQTPRYLIKTRGQQVTLSCSPISGHRSVSWYQQTPGQGLQFLFEYFSETQRNKGNFPGRFSGRQFSNSRSEMNVSTLELGDSALYLCASSSETTTEAFFGQGTRLTVV.

V usage is TRBV6-5 and J usage is TRBJ1-1; no clear D. CDR3 length: 16 residues. V gave up 0 bases and J gave up 2 bases, with 13 bases separating them. The germline V gene encodes CDR1 MNHEY and CDR2 SVGAGI. The CDR3 DNA is TGTGCCAGCAGTTACTCCTCGGACTGGGGAAACACTGAAGCTTTCTTT. Protein: CASSYSSDWGNTEAFF.

The chain uses TRBV4-2 and TRBJ1-3; D gene ambiguous. The V gene's germline CDR1 is LGHNA and CDR2 YNFKEQ. The V gene lost 1 base and the J gene lost 0 bases, with 4 bases spanning the gap. This CDR3 comprises 14 residues. CDR3 residues: CASSQAGSGNTIYF. As DNA, the CDR3 is TGTGCCAGCAGCCAAGCGGGCTCTGGAAACACCATATATTTT.

The chain is built from TRBV6-5 and TRBJ1-1, with 9 bases fitting TRBD1. Germline V gene lookup returns CDR1 MNHEY and CDR2 SVGAGI. The CDR3 totals 14 residues. With 6 bases clipped from V and 6 bases from J, the junction kept 8 bases outside the gene matches. Here the CDR3 reads CASRTTGGASEAFF. DNA of the CDR3: TGTGCCAGCAGAACAACAGGGGGCGCCTCTGAAGCTTTCTTT.

The chain has TRBV11-1 and TRBJ2-1; TRBD2 might be the D (6 bases). Germline V lookup: CDR1 SGHAT, CDR2 FQDESV (reference sequence). The CDR3 covers 16 residues. Trimming left V 1 base short and J 0 bases short, with 10 bases between. The CDR3 bases are TGTGCCAGCAGCTTAGATATCGGGGGCTCCTACAATGAGCAGTTCTTC. It yields the protein CASSLDIGGSYNEQFF.

With respect to this clone: The junction does not match germline at one end; this may be a read error. The chain has TRBV10-3 and TRBJ1-1, with a weak D call TRBD1 (6 bases). Germline V gene data show CDR1 as ENHRY and CDR2 as SYGVKD. CDR3 length: 13 residues. The CDR3 coding sequence is TGTGCCATCAGTGAGTCGAGACAGGCTGAGGCTTTCTTT. The encoded protein is CAISESRQAEAFF.

The V and J genes are TRBV5-4 and TRBJ2-7, with D tentatively TRBD2 (5 bases). From germline, CDR1 is SGHNT and CDR2 YYREEE (reference sequence). This CDR3 comprises 14 residues. Trimming took off 4 bases at V and 3 bases at J, with 14 bases between the two ends. CDR3 nucleotide sequence: TGTGCCAGCAGCCCGAGGTCAGGAGGCTACGAGCAGTACTTC. Translated: CASSPRSGGYEQYF.

The rearrangement uses TRBV5-6 and TRBJ1-6, with 10 bases aligning to TRBD1. V lost 6 bases and J lost 4; bases outside the gene matches: 7. The CDR3 consists of 16 residues. Germline V gene sequence: CDR1 SGHDT, CDR2 YYEEEE. The CDR3 sequence: CASTETGQGYNSPLHF. The CDR3 DNA reads as TGTGCCAGCACCGAAACGGGACAGGGGTATAATTCACCCCTCCACTTT. The variable domain in full, with the rest retrieved from reference TRBV5-6 and TRBJ1-6, is DAGVTQSPTHLIKTRGQQVTLRCSPKSGHDTVSWYQQALGQGPQFIFQYYEEEERQRGNFPDRFSGHQFPNYSSELNVNALLLGDSALYLCASTETGQGYNSPLHFGNGTRLTVT.

The chain couples TRBV6-5 to TRBJ2-3, with TRBD2 matching 7 bases. With 2 bases clipped from V and 6 bases from J, the junction kept 8 bases outside the gene matches. Germline CDR1 and CDR2: MNHEY and SVGAGI. This CDR3 comprises 15 residues. The CDR3 DNA follows: TGTGCCAGCAGTTACGGTTGGCAGGGAGGGGATACGCAGTATTTT. It is translated as CASSYGWQGGDTQYF.